The rows below give T cell receptor beta chains drawn from one sample of a study of blood T cell repertoires in COVID-19. The repertoire was sequenced with immunoSEQ multiplex PCR; TCRdb's copy has only in-frame clones and lacks some. The table shows about 110,000 clones, with nearly 90% occurring only once. Input material: peripheral blood. All receptors derive from a human donor in a cohort sampled during active COVID-19. Both conserved end residues are part of each CDR3.

J gene	V gene	CDR3 length	CDR3 protein
TRBJ1-1	TRBV19	15	CASSTPRAGGTEAFF
TRBJ2-5	TRBV5-6	14	CASSPDRGTETQYF
TRBJ2-7	TRBV4-2	15	CASSQDHQGAYEQYF
TRBJ1-2	TRBV5-4	13	CASSLYMVGGYTF
TRBJ2-7	TRBV11-3	14	CASSLRHGYYEQYF
TRBJ1-2	TRBV30	13	CAWSVAGYHGYTF
TRBJ1-4	TRBV5-4	17	CASGTGAGSAPNEKLFF
TRBJ2-7	TRBV4-1	14	CASSQRLGVYEQYF
TRBJ1-2	TRBV29-1	12	CSVDTGAGGYTF
TRBJ1-5	TRBV28	15	CASSLGEQGHQPQHF
TRBJ2-5	TRBV5-1	15	CASSTQTVTGETQYF
TRBJ2-1	TRBV11-3	15	CASSSGLARNNEQFF
TRBJ2-2	TRBV10-1	14	CASSGGVGPGELFF
TRBJ2-1	TRBV12-3/TRBV12-4	13	CASSISGINEQFF
TRBJ1-3	TRBV7-9	16	CASSLAMTGSGNTIYF
TRBJ2-2	TRBV9	16	CASSVAGATNTGELFF
TRBJ2-1	TRBV4-3	17	CASSQDPASSVVYEQFF
TRBJ1-2	TRBV5-6	13	CASRAAGGGGYTF
TRBJ1-5	TRBV27	16	CASSIGTGGSTQPQHF
TRBJ2-7	TRBV24-1	16	CATSDPTSGRAYEQYF
TRBJ1-5	TRBV6-6	15	CASSLGNRVNQPQHF
TRBJ2-2	TRBV7-8	19	CASSFAFYLRGTNTGELFF
TRBJ2-1	TRBV15	16	CATSVQVSGGAREQFF
TRBJ1-2	TRBV4-1	14	CASSQDMRARGYTF
TRBJ1-1	TRBV18	14	CASSPNQGNTEAFF
TRBJ1-1	TRBV20-1	11	CSAEWNTEAFF